A single sample gave rise to the 27 T cell receptor beta chains below, sequenced in a study of blood T cell repertoires in COVID-19. Assay: immunoSEQ multiplex PCR; the TCRdb copy retains only in-frame clones and omits some. The table has a few hundred thousand clones, 85% seen once. Input material: peripheral blood. All receptors derive from a woman aged 18-29 years with acute or convalescent COVID-19.

This sequence joins TRBV15 and TRBJ2-7; TRBD2 is a possible D gene (6 bases). Germline CDR1 is LNHNV and CDR2 is YYDKDF (reference sequence). The CDR3 is made up of 12 amino acids. V was clipped by 6 bases and J by 4 bases, with 10 bases between them. The CDR3 coding sequence is TGTGCCACCAGAATCGGGGGTTACGAGCAGTACTTC. It encodes CATRIGGYEQYF. Variable domain in full (rest from reference TRBV15 and TRBJ2-7): DAMVIQNPRYQVTQFGKPVTLSCSQTLNHNVMYWYQQKSSQAPKLLFHYYDKDFNNEADTPDNFQSRRPNTSFCFLDIRSPGLGDTAMYLCATRIGGYEQYFGPGTRLTVT.

A few counts support this clone. The V and J genes are TRBV6-6 and TRBJ2-7, with 9 bases lining up with TRBD1. CDR1 is MNHNY, CDR2 SVGAGI, per germline (reference sequence). The CDR3 runs 17 residues. V shed 5 bases and J 2 bases; nucleotides not matched to a gene: 13. CDR3 nucleotide sequence: TGTGCCAGCAGTCACAGGGGGCCTACGGCTCAGGCCTACGAGCAGTACTTC. Protein: CASSHRGPTAQAYEQYF.

In DNA, the CDR3 is TGTGCCATCAGTGAGTCGGAGTACTACGAGCAGTACTTC. Its translation: CAISESEYYEQYF. The chain has TRBV10-3 and TRBJ2-7; D remains ambiguous. The CDR3 sequence is 13 residues long. V lost 0 bases and J 3 bases, leaving 6 bases between the germline ends. Germline V gene data show CDR1 as ENHRY and CDR2 as SYGVKD.

The CDR3 sequence is CASSLTGDPTDTQYF. The CDR3 nucleotides read TGTGCCAGCAGTTTAACAGGGGACCCCACAGATACGCAGTATTTT. The chain carries TRBV7-9 and TRBJ2-3; 7 bases map to TRBD1. The CDR3 is made up of 15 amino acids. In germline, CDR1 is SEHNR, CDR2 FQNEAQ (reference sequence). V dropped 6 bases and J dropped 2; count of bases not matched to a gene: 8. The full variable domain, its missing parts supplied by reference TRBV7-9 and TRBJ2-3, is DTGVSQNPRHKITKRGQNVTFRCDPISEHNRLYWYRQTLGQGPEFLTYFQNEAQLEKSRLLSDRFSAERPKGSFSTLEIQRTEQGDSAMYLCASSLTGDPTDTQYFGPGTRLTVL.

This chain joins TRBV30 and TRBJ2-3; maybe TRBD1 (5 bases). V shed 0 bases and J shed 1 base, with 14 bases lying between them. Germline V gives CDR1 GTSNPN, CDR2 SVGIG (reference sequence). This CDR3 comprises 16 residues. The CDR3 region is CAWSVSKTQGTDTQYF. CDR3 bases: TGTGCCTGGAGTGTAAGTAAAACACAGGGCACAGATACGCAGTATTTT.

V usage is TRBV25-1 and J usage is TRBJ2-5; a possible D gene is TRBD1 (6 bases). This CDR3 has 13 residues. Germline CDR1 reads MGHDK; CDR2 reads SYGVNS. V lost 9 bases to trimming and J lost 5 bases, with 16 bases between them. This CDR3 is CASSYTGLETQYF. Written as DNA, the CDR3 is TGTGCCAGTTCGTACACAGGGCTCGAGACCCAGTACTTC.

The DNA for the CDR3 is TGTGCCAGCAGTGCCGCAGGGGTTTGGTCACCCCTCCACTTT. Amino acids: CASSAAGVWSPLHF. The gene calls are TRBV27 and TRBJ1-6; tentatively, D is TRBD1 (6 bases). Germline values: CDR1 MNHEY, CDR2 SMNVEV (reference sequence). With 5 bases removed from V and 10 bases from J, the gap between germline ends came to 15 bases. The CDR3 spans 14 residues.

The gene calls are TRBV28 and TRBJ2-5; 9 bases map to TRBD2. CDR1 is MDHEN and CDR2 is SYDVKM in the germline V gene. V lost 5 bases and J lost 2; bases outside the gene matches: 12. The CDR3 has 17 amino acids. The CDR3 loop reads CASSPGTGTSIQETQYF. CDR3 in DNA: TGTGCCAGCAGTCCGGGAACCGGGACTAGCATACAAGAGACCCAGTACTTC. Drawing the rest from reference TRBV28 and TRBJ2-5, the complete variable domain is DVKVTQSSRYLVKRTGEKVFLECVQDMDHENMFWYRQDPGLGLRLIYFSYDVKMKEKGDIPEGYSVSREKKERFSLILESASTNQTSMYLCASSPGTGTSIQETQYFGPGTRLLVL.

This chain connects TRBV27 to TRBJ2-5; D unclear. This CDR3 has 15 amino acids. Per the germline V gene, CDR1 is MNHEY and CDR2 is SMNVEV (reference sequence). Trimming shortened V by 4 bases and J by 3 bases, and 15 bases separated the two germline ends. The CDR3: CASSSARSLEETQYF. The CDR3 DNA reads TGTGCCAGCAGTTCCGCTCGGTCACTGGAAGAGACCCAGTACTTC.

This clone appeared once. V and J are TRBV24-1 and TRBJ2-3; no clear D gene. The V gene lost 0 bases and the J gene lost 4 bases, with 16 bases spanning the gap. Germline-derived CDR1 and CDR2 are KGHDR and SFDVKD. The CDR3 length is 17 residues. In DNA, the CDR3 is TGTGCCACCAGTGATTTGCACGGATTAGAGGTAGCAGATACGCAGTATTTT. Its protein product is CATSDLHGLEVADTQYF.

This sequence joins TRBV24-1 and TRBJ2-2; TRBD2 matches 7 bases. The CDR3 is 14 amino acids. Germline V gives CDR1 KGHDR, CDR2 SFDVKD. The V segment lost 11 bases and the J segment 9 bases; nucleotides outside the gene matches: 14. CDR3 in amino acids: CASQRGRGSRELFF. CDR3 nucleotide sequence: TGTGCCAGTCAACGGGGGAGGGGTAGCCGGGAGCTGTTTTTT.

On this clone: The sample carries other DNA sequences with the same CDR3. The CDR3 sequence: CASSTGTGGYEQYF. The CDR3 DNA reads as TGTGCCAGTAGTACGGGGACAGGGGGCTACGAGCAGTACTTC. The V call is TRBV19, the J call TRBJ2-7; 11 bases match TRBD1. Germline-derived CDR1 and CDR2 are LNHDA and SQIVND (reference sequence). CDR3 length: 14 residues. With 4 bases clipped from V and 3 bases from J, the junction kept 2 bases outside the gene matches.

The rearrangement links TRBV4-1 to TRBJ1-2, with 12 bases that match TRBD1. The J segment lost 8 bases and the V segment lost 1 base, leaving 5 bases of the junction unmatched. The CDR3 is 15 residues long. CDR1 MGHRA and CDR2 YSYEKL come from the germline V gene. In DNA, the CDR3 is TGCGCCAGCAGCCAAGGTCCCGGGACAGGGGGCGGCTACACCTTC. It yields the protein CASSQGPGTGGGYTF.

This clone has just a few counts. This chain links TRBV10-3 with TRBJ1-5; D is unclear. CDR1 ENHRY and CDR2 SYGVKD come from the germline V gene. Trimming left V 3 bases short and J 5 bases short, with 14 bases between. The length of the CDR3 is 15 residues. The CDR3 sequence is CAISDSVPGYQPQHF. The CDR3 DNA follows: TGTGCCATCAGTGATTCGGTGCCGGGGTATCAGCCCCAGCATTTT.

V and J are TRBV2 and TRBJ1-1; 7 nucleotides align to TRBD1. The junction had 4 bases not matched to a gene; V was cut back by 2 bases and J by 4 bases. CDR1 and CDR2 from the germline V gene are SNHLY and FYNNEI. The CDR3 has 14 amino acids. The DNA for the CDR3 is TGTGCCAGCAGTGAACGTCCAGGGGGCACTGAAGCTTTCTTT. Translated, it gives CASSERPGGTEAFF.

V and J are TRBV6-1 and TRBJ1-3, with D hard to call. CDR1 MNHNS and CDR2 SASEGT come from the germline V gene. The length of the CDR3 is 15 residues. Between the trimmed V and J ends, which lost 3 bases and 0 bases, there was a span of 9 bases. CDR3 protein: CASSEGQVSGNTIYF. In nucleotides, the CDR3 is TGTGCCAGCAGTGAGGGCCAGGTCTCTGGAAACACCATATATTTT.

The CDR3 DNA reads TGTGCCAGCAGTTTATTGGGGGGAAACACTGAAGCTTTCTTT. Protein: CASSLLGGNTEAFF. This rearrangement joins TRBV27 to TRBJ1-1; perhaps TRBD1 as D (5 bases). The germline CDR1 and CDR2 sequences are MNHEY and SMNVEV (reference sequence). CDR3 length equals 14 residues. V lost 1 base, J lost 2 bases, and 8 bases lay in between.

This clone was seen a handful of times. The chain joins TRBV30 to TRBJ2-1; D uncertain. V was pared by 2 bases and J by 7 bases, with 12 bases between. The CDR3 runs 13 residues. Germline loops: CDR1 GTSNPN, CDR2 SVGIG (reference sequence). Here the CDR3 reads CAWSIGARNEQFF. The CDR3 DNA sequence: TGTGCCTGGAGTATCGGAGCTAGAAATGAGCAGTTCTTC.

The chain links TRBV15 to TRBJ2-5; TRBD1 matches 8 bases. This CDR3 region has 15 residues. The germline CDR1 and CDR2 sequences are LNHNV and YYDKDF (reference sequence). V gave up 1 base and J gave up 6 bases; unmatched junction bases: 7. CDR3 protein: CATSRVSGGAQTQYF. The CDR3 DNA sequence: TGTGCCACCAGCAGAGTATCAGGGGGCGCGCAGACCCAGTACTTC.

V and J are TRBV5-4 and TRBJ2-3, with 7 positions matching TRBD2. The CDR3 is made up of 16 amino acids. Unmatched junction bases numbered 11, after V lost 4 bases and J lost 3 bases. Germline assignment: CDR1 SGHNT and CDR2 YYREEE (reference sequence). The CDR3 loop reads CASSRIGRRGTDTQYF. Here the CDR3 DNA reads TGTGCCAGCAGCCGAATCGGGAGGCGGGGGACAGATACGCAGTATTTT.

The J gene is TRBJ1-1, the V gene TRBV12-3 or TRBV12-4; D gene unclear. This CDR3 has 13 amino acids. Between the trimmed V and J ends, which lost 7 bases and 3 bases, there was a span of 12 bases. CDR3 nucleotide sequence: TGTGCCAGCACCCGCCCCGGGGACACTGAAGCTTTCTTT. The encoded protein is CASTRPGDTEAFF.

DNA for the CDR3: TGTGCCAGCAGCTGGCAGGGGGCAGTTAGTCAGCCCCAGCATTTT. It yields the protein CASSWQGAVSQPQHF. The chain is built from TRBV28 and TRBJ1-5; 8 positions match TRBD1. Germline V gene sequence: CDR1 MDHEN, CDR2 SYDVKM. CDR3 length: 15 amino acids. V was pared by 6 bases and J by 6 bases, with 10 bases of the junction left unmatched. Combining the CDR3 with reference TRBV28 and TRBJ1-5 gives the whole variable domain DVKVTQSSRYLVKRTGEKVFLECVQDMDHENMFWYRQDPGLGLRLIYFSYDVKMKEKGDIPEGYSVSREKKERFSLILESASTNQTSMYLCASSWQGAVSQPQHFGDGTRLSIL.

The count of this clone is one. This chain links TRBV5-4 with TRBJ1-2, with TRBD1 identical over 9 bases. CDR1 is SGHNT, CDR2 YYREEE, per germline (reference sequence). The V segment lost 2 bases and the J segment 7 bases; nucleotides outside the gene matches: 12. The CDR3 runs to 16 residues. The CDR3 is CASSFGPITGGFGYTF. The CDR3 nucleotides read TGTGCCAGCAGCTTCGGACCCATCACAGGGGGCTTTGGCTACACCTTC.

The rearrangement uses TRBV7-2 and TRBJ2-1; 13 bases agree with TRBD2. V lost 5 bases to trimming and J lost 5 bases; unmatched junction nucleotides: 3. In germline, CDR1 is SGHTA, CDR2 FQGNSA. The CDR3 length is 15 residues. CDR3 DNA sequence: TGTGCCAGCAGCCGGACTAGCGGGGGTCACAATGAGCAGTTCTTC. Residues: CASSRTSGGHNEQFF.

The chain employs TRBV9 and TRBJ2-3, with 7 bases that match TRBD1. Germline V gene lookup returns CDR1 SGDLS and CDR2 YYNGEE. The ends lost 0 bases at V and 5 bases at J; junction bases unmatched: 9. The CDR3 consists of 16 residues. CDR3 sequence (DNA): TGTGCCAGCAGCGTAGGGAGACAGGGAGTCAGAGATACGCAGTATTTT. Translation gives CASSVGRQGVRDTQYF.

The chain couples TRBV18 to TRBJ1-2, with a tentative D call TRBD1 (5 bases). Trimming took 6 bases from V and 3 from J, leaving 20 bases between them. CDR3 length: 16 amino acids. Germline V gives CDR1 KGHSH, CDR2 LQKENI. CDR3 loop: CASSPRAGGEDYGYTF. CDR3 in DNA: TGTGCCAGCTCCCCAAGAGCGGGGGGTGAGGACTATGGCTACACCTTC. The whole variable domain, filled in from reference TRBV18 and TRBJ1-2, reads NAGVMQNPRHLVRRRGQEARLRCSPMKGHSHVYWYRQLPEEGLKFMVYLQKENIIDESGMPKERFSAEFPKEGPSILRIQQVVRGDSAAYFCASSPRAGGEDYGYTFGSGTRLTVV.

CDR3 amino acids: CASSLDSTDTEAFF. In DNA, the CDR3 is TGCGCCAGCAGCTTGGATTCGACAGACACTGAAGCTTTCTTT. The chain links TRBV5-1 to TRBJ1-1, with a weak D call TRBD1 (5 bases). V was clipped by 0 bases and J by 3 bases, with 9 bases between them. Germline V gene sequence: CDR1 SGHRS, CDR2 YFSETQ. CDR3 size: 14 residues. Looking up the rest from reference TRBV5-1 and TRBJ1-1 gives the full variable domain: KAGVTQTPRYLIKTRGQQVTLSCSPISGHRSVSWYQQTPGQGLQFLFEYFSETQRNKGNFPGRFSGRQFSNSRSEMNVSTLELGDSALYLCASSLDSTDTEAFFGQGTRLTVV.